These 30 T cell receptor beta chains were sequenced from one sample in a study of response to subunit inactivated influenza vaccine. TCRdb used MiXCR to reprocess the RT-PCR reads, holding one entry per CDR3 protein. The sample contains hundreds of thousands of distinct CDR3 sequences, over 20% of which appear only once. The sequenced sample was PBMCs from blood, obtained approximately 22 months after vaccination. These receptor sequences come from a man between 45 and 75 years old who received an inactivated influenza vaccine.

This clonotype was counted once. The J gene is TRBJ2-7, the V gene TRBV28; D is uncertain. The CDR3 is 17 residues long. Per germline, CDR1 MDHEN and CDR2 SYDVKM. With 3 bases removed from V and 4 bases from J, the gap between germline ends came to 22 bases. This CDR3 is CASSFDNFLSPRYEQYF. As DNA, the CDR3 is TGTGCCAGCAGTTTTGATAATTTCTTGTCCCCCAGATACGAGCAGTACTTC.

This clonotype was counted ten times or more. This may stem from a read error, because a much larger clone lies one nucleotide away. The chain combines TRBV28 with TRBJ1-1; D uncertain. V shed 6 bases and J shed 1 base, with 0 bases lying between them. The CDR3 spans 10 residues. The V gene's germline CDR1 is MDHEN and CDR2 SYDVKM. The CDR3 nucleotides are TGTGCCAGCAGGAACACTGAAGCTTTCTTT. It translates to CASRNTEAFF.

In this sample, this clonotype turned up many times. One end of the junction is discordant with germline, which a read error may explain. The rearrangement uses TRBV5-1 and TRBJ1-3; D gene unclear. Germline V gives CDR1 SGHRS, CDR2 YFSETQ. This CDR3 has 13 amino acids. As DNA, the CDR3 is TGTGCCAGCAGCCTCGAAAGGGGAAACACCATATATTTT. It codes for CASSLERGNTIYF.

J is TRBJ2-3 and V is TRBV4-3; D unresolved. In germline, CDR1 is LGHNA, CDR2 YSLEER. V gave up 5 bases and J gave up 6 bases, with 12 bases separating them. CDR3 length equals 13 residues. In DNA, the CDR3 is TGCGCCAGCAGCACCCGGCTTTCCGATACGCAGTATTTT. It specifies CASSTRLSDTQYF.

Ten or more counts support this clonotype. The chain joins TRBV5-1 to TRBJ1-6; D unresolved. The germline V gene has CDR1 SGHRS and CDR2 YFSETQ. The CDR3 is 13 residues long. V was pared by 1 base and J by 8 bases, with 7 bases between. DNA of the CDR3: TGCGCCAGCAGCTTGACGACCGATTCACCCCTCCACTTT. Its protein product is CASSLTTDSPLHF.

The V gene is TRBV3-1, the J gene TRBJ2-7; tentatively, D is TRBD2 (6 bases). The V and J ends lost 3 bases and 2 bases respectively, with 14 bases between them. This CDR3 is built from 15 residues. The germline V gene has CDR1 LGHDT and CDR2 YNNKEL (reference sequence). CDR3 DNA: TGTGCCAGCAGCCACTCGGGAGATTTTCCCTACGAGCAGTACTTC. Encoded protein: CASSHSGDFPYEQYF.

V usage is TRBV7-2 and J usage is TRBJ1-4; D unresolved. Germline CDR1 SGHTA, CDR2 FQGNSA. The V gene lost 1 base and the J gene lost 6 bases, with 15 bases spanning the gap. The CDR3 is 16 residues long. CDR3 in amino acids: CASSLGVASYYEKLFF. In DNA, the CDR3 is TGTGCCAGCAGCTTAGGGGTAGCCTCATATTATGAAAAACTGTTTTTT. Full variable domain (missing parts from reference TRBV7-2 and TRBJ1-4): GAGVSQSPSNKVTEKGKDVELRCDPISGHTALYWYRQSLGQGLEFLIYFQGNSAPDKSGLPSDRFSAERTGGSVSTLTIQRTQQEDSAVYLCASSLGVASYYEKLFFGSGTQLSVL.

About this clonotype itself: Because it lacks the conserved phenylalanine or tryptophan at the end, this CDR3 is likely a read error. The V and J genes are TRBV5-1 and TRBJ2-2, with unresolved D. The V and J ends lost 1 base and 2 bases respectively, with 9 bases between them. Germline assignment: CDR1 SGHRS and CDR2 YFSETQ. The CDR3 is 15 residues long. In nucleotides, the CDR3 is TGCGCCAGCAGCTTGAGAACAGATAACACCGGGGAGCTGTTTATT. It is translated as CASSLRTDNTGELFI.

The chain recombines TRBV7-2 with TRBJ1-2; 9 bases agree with TRBD1. Germline V gene sequence: CDR1 SGHTA, CDR2 FQGNSA. J gave up 7 bases and V 4 bases, and 4 bases lay outside the gene matches. The CDR3 has 13 residues. CDR3 sequence (DNA): TGTGCCAGCAGCTGGGACAGGGAAAGTGGCTACACCTTC. As protein: CASSWDRESGYTF.

This chain links TRBV9 with TRBJ2-5; D is possibly TRBD2 (6 bases). The V end was cut by 0 bases, the J end by 1 base, with 10 bases between. CDR1 and CDR2 from the germline V gene are SGDLS and YYNGEE. The CDR3 extends over 15 amino acids. The CDR3 DNA sequence: TGTGCCAGCAGCGTAGGGGGGACTTCCCAAGAGACCCAGTACTTC. Its translation is CASSVGGTSQETQYF.

The V and J genes are TRBV18 and TRBJ1-5; D is ambiguous. From germline, CDR1 is KGHSH and CDR2 LQKENI. The CDR3 extends over 14 amino acids. V was shortened by 5 bases and J by 2 bases, with 10 bases between the two germline ends. CDR3 sequence (DNA): TGTGCCAGCTCAGCGGGGTTTGGCAATCAGCCCCAGCATTTT. Translation gives CASSAGFGNQPQHF.

This clonotype was seen ten or more times. This rearrangement joins TRBV19 to TRBJ2-3; possible D gene TRBD2, 6 bases. The CDR3 length is 9 residues. The germline V gene has CDR1 LNHDA and CDR2 SQIVND (reference sequence). CDR3 sequence (DNA): TGTGCTAGCGGCGATACGCAGTATTTT. Protein product: CASGDTQYF.

This chain joins TRBV6-2 or TRBV6-3 and TRBJ2-7; D might be TRBD1 (6 bases). Germline CDR1 is MNHEY and CDR2 is SVGEGT. The CDR3 spans 13 residues. Trimming shortened V by 5 bases and J by 8 bases, and 16 bases separated the two germline ends. CDR3 residues: CASSPAGTTKQYF. In nucleotides, the CDR3 is TGTGCCAGCAGTCCAGCCGGGACAACGAAGCAGTACTTC.

This clonotype was seen a few times. V is TRBV6-1 and J is TRBJ1-1, with a tentative D call TRBD1 (5 bases). CDR1 and CDR2 (germline): MNHNS, SASEGT. Trimming took 10 bases from V and 1 from J, leaving 19 bases between them. The CDR3 runs 15 residues. The CDR3 DNA is TGTGCCACCAGAGGGGCTGATCTTAAGAACACTGAAGCTTTCTTT. Encoded protein: CATRGADLKNTEAFF.

The V and J genes are TRBV7-6 and TRBJ2-1; D may match TRBD1 or TRBD2 (5 bases each). CDR3 length: 15 residues. Germline CDR1 and CDR2: SGHVS and FNYEAQ. The V and J ends lost 5 bases and 0 bases respectively, with 11 bases between them. DNA of the CDR3: TGTGCCAGCAGCCAAGGGACGGTCTCCTACAATGAGCAGTTCTTC. Translating gives CASSQGTVSYNEQFF.

The chain carries TRBV19 and TRBJ1-5; 7 nucleotides align to TRBD1. Germline V gene sequence: CDR1 LNHDA, CDR2 SQIVND (reference sequence). With V trimmed by 3 bases and J by 6 bases, 5 bases remained unmatched. This CDR3 region has 14 residues. CDR3 protein: CASSMRGLGQPQHF. The CDR3 DNA reads TGTGCCAGTAGTATGAGGGGGCTCGGTCAGCCCCAGCATTTT.

The chain joins TRBV14 to TRBJ2-4; D is possibly TRBD2 (5 bases). Germline CDR1 SGHDN, CDR2 FVKESK. This CDR3 has 17 residues. V lost 4 bases and J 0 bases, leaving 16 bases between the germline ends. This CDR3 reads CASSLGGGPLAKNIQYF. The CDR3 coding sequence is TGTGCCAGCAGCCTTGGCGGAGGCCCCCTAGCCAAAAACATTCAGTACTTC.

The genes are TRBV4-2 and TRBJ1-5; D is perhaps TRBD1 (5 bases). The CDR3 has 14 amino acids. The V and J ends lost 3 bases and 3 bases respectively, with 9 bases between them. The germline CDR1 and CDR2 sequences are LGHNA and YNFKEQ. In DNA form, the CDR3 reads TGTGCCAGCAGCCATGAAGGGGACAATCAGCCCCAGCATTTT. This translates into CASSHEGDNQPQHF.

The V call is TRBV6-2 or TRBV6-3, the J call TRBJ1-3, with a weak D call TRBD1 (5 bases). V was cut by 4 bases and J by 7 bases, with 17 bases left in between. The CDR3 covers 15 residues. Germline CDR1 reads MNHEY; CDR2 reads SVGEGT. CDR3 in amino acids: CASSSTRQRGNTIYF. Written as DNA, the CDR3 is TGTGCCAGCAGTTCCACGCGACAGCGAGGGAACACCATATATTTT.

This clonotype was seen a handful of times. The chain combines TRBV6-2 or TRBV6-3 with TRBJ1-1, with D maybe TRBD1 (5 bases). Trimming cost V 4 bases and J 0 bases, with 9 bases left between them. Germline V gene lookup returns CDR1 MNHEY and CDR2 SVGEGT. This CDR3 has 14 amino acids. CDR3 sequence (DNA): TGTGCCAGCAGTTCGGGGGATTTGAACACTGAAGCTTTCTTT. Translating it yields CASSSGDLNTEAFF.

V and J are TRBV12-3 or TRBV12-4 and TRBJ2-2, with D unclear. Trimming took off 1 base at V and 3 bases at J, with 6 bases between the two ends. The CDR3 has 14 amino acids. Here the CDR3 reads CASSLGGDTGELFF. CDR3 DNA: TGTGCCAGCAGTTTAGGTGGAGACACCGGGGAGCTGTTTTTT.

The chain employs TRBV21-1 and TRBJ2-3. TRBV21-1 is recorded as a pseudogene. The CDR3 spans 16 residues. The CDR3 nucleotides read TGTGCCAGCAGCAAAGAGAAGGACGAGGGCACAGATACGCAGTATTTT. It translates to CASSKEKDEGTDTQYF.

In its sample, this clonotype was seen a few times. The J gene is TRBJ1-2, the V gene TRBV19; 9 nucleotides align to TRBD1. Trimming removed 2 bases from V and 4 bases from J; junction bases left unmatched: 2. This CDR3 has 14 amino acids. Per the germline V gene, CDR1 is LNHDA and CDR2 is SQIVND (reference sequence). CDR3 in amino acids: CASSILGQGYGYTF. The CDR3 DNA is TGTGCCAGTAGTATATTGGGACAGGGCTATGGCTACACCTTC.

CDR3 loop: CASSLLVEQFF. As DNA, the CDR3 is TGTGCCAGCAGCTTGTTGGTTGAGCAGTTCTTC. The rearrangement links TRBV5-6 to TRBJ2-1; D is uncertain. Germline assignment: CDR1 SGHDT and CDR2 YYEEEE. V shed 1 base and J shed 9 bases, with 5 bases lying between them. CDR3 length equals 11 residues.

This clonotype was counted ten times or more. V gene TRBV15 combines with J gene TRBJ1-4, with a weak D call TRBD1 (6 bases). The V end was cut by 3 bases, the J end by 4 bases, with 12 bases between. The CDR3 is 15 residues long. The germline gives CDR1 LNHNV, CDR2 YYDKDF (reference sequence). The CDR3 DNA follows: TGTGCCACCAGCAGTCGGGGGCTGGGTAATGAAAAACTGTTTTTT. The encoded protein is CATSSRGLGNEKLFF.

This clonotype has just a few counts. V usage is TRBV12-3 or TRBV12-4 and J usage is TRBJ1-2; D remains ambiguous. The germline V and J ends were trimmed by 6 bases and 4 bases, with 18 bases remaining between them. The CDR3 has 15 amino acids. The DNA for the CDR3 is TGTGCCAGCAGCCCGAGGAGGGCTTCCTCCTATGGCTACACCTTC. The encoded protein is CASSPRRASSYGYTF.

To note about this clonotype: With a much larger clone just one base away, this may be a read error. The chain links TRBV12-3 or TRBV12-4 to TRBJ1-2, with D possibly being TRBD1 (5 bases). This CDR3 spans 15 amino acids. The CDR3 here is CASSFRQQQNYGCTF. CDR3 DNA: TGTGCCAGCAGTTTTCGACAGCAGCAGAACTATGGCTGCACCTTC.

This clonotype was picked up a small number of times. The gene calls are TRBV7-2 and TRBJ2-7; D uncertain. Germline V gene data show CDR1 as SGHTA and CDR2 as FQGNSA. This CDR3 comprises 14 residues. Trimming cost V 1 base and J 6 bases, with 13 bases left between them. The CDR3 DNA follows: TGTGCCAGCAGCTTAGAAGGGTTTGTCTTCGAGCAGTACTTC. Its translation: CASSLEGFVFEQYF.

The chain links TRBV24-1 to TRBJ2-2; 8 bases align to TRBD2. Unmatched junction bases numbered 9, after V lost 5 bases and J lost 5 bases. Germline values: CDR1 KGHDR, CDR2 SFDVKD. This CDR3 is 16 amino acids long. CDR3 in DNA: TGTGCCACCAGTGCCCATCGGGGGGGCAGGACCGGGGAGCTGTTTTTT. It encodes CATSAHRGGRTGELFF.

There are many counts of this clonotype. The gene calls are TRBV27 and TRBJ1-6; D unclear. The length of the CDR3 is 13 residues. V lost 5 bases and J lost 5, with 7 bases in between. Germline assignment: CDR1 MNHEY and CDR2 SMNVEV (reference sequence). The CDR3 is CASSTNHNSPLHF. The CDR3 region has the DNA TGTGCCAGCAGTACCAACCATAATTCACCCCTCCACTTT.